This TCR beta chain was retrieved from a study of blood T cell repertoires in COVID-19. Across the study: The analysed material was cDNA or gDNA that came from T cells, B-cell-depleted T cells, or PBMCs.

CDR3 length: 20 amino acids. Per the original data handling: Quantification of nucleated cells was approximated via reference gene primer amplification. Sequenced by immunoSEQ multiplex PCR; TCRdb stores in-frame clones only, minus some. That table furnishes V, J and clone size, whereas the DNA furnished D and trimming. In the table there are 40,000 to 65,000 clones, about 80% of which are singletons. The rearrangement uses TRBV21-1 and TRBJ1-1; the table's D gene call, TRBD1, was not cross checked with the DNA. TRBV21-1 counts as a pseudogene. This receptor was obtained from a human donor in a cohort sampled during active COVID-19. Sequencing was performed on peripheral blood. CDR3 nucleotide sequence: TGTGCCAGCACCAAGGGTCATGGTCAGGGACAGGGGCCTGAGGTGGCTGAAGCTTTCTTT. Residues: CASTKGHGQGQGPEVAEAFF.